The entry below gives a single T cell receptor beta chain sequence along with its context. This table comes from immunoSEQ multiplex PCR, and its TCRdb copy is limited to in-frame clones, with some not included. Here the sample spans around 78,000 clones, 94% being singletons. This entry belongs to a study of technical replicates of blood from a few donors. The ends lost 4 bases at V and 4 bases at J; junction bases unmatched: 5. CDR3 length: 14 residues. Germline CDR1 and CDR2: LNHDA and SQIVND (reference sequence). The clonotype comes from a human donor in good health. Sequencing input: T cells isolated from PBMCs. The chain employs TRBV19 and TRBJ1-2; TRBD1 matches 8 bases. The CDR3 bases are TGTGCCAGTAGTACCCAGGGGGCTGGCTATGGCTACACCTTC. Translation gives CASSTQGAGYGYTF.